This TCR beta chain was recovered during a study of T cells in Graves' hyperthyroidism and ophthalmopathy. What was amplified from RNA transcripts were TCR beta CDR3 regions. TCR CDR3 regions were first amplified by RT-PCR with HTBI primers. MiXCR, applied by TCRdb to the multiplex PCR reads, yields one record per CDR3 protein. The data contain fewer than 450,000 distinct CDR3 sequences, roughly 15% of them singletons. Thyroid ultrasound and orbital computed tomography, with clinical symptoms and serum thyroxine and TRAb, informed diagnoses. From 9 to 10 ml of fresh peripheral blood, PBMCs were isolated. The germline gives CDR1 MDHEN, CDR2 SYDVKM. V shed 3 bases and J shed 7 bases, with 12 bases lying between them. The CDR3 runs to 13 residues. This clonotype was recorded many times.

The chain is built from TRBV28 and TRBJ2-5, with a weak D call TRBD1 (6 bases). Sequencing was carried out using blood. The receptor was derived from an older woman with Graves' ophthalmopathy. CDR3 in DNA: TGTGCCAGCAGTTTGACTTTCAGGGGGACCCAGTACTTC. Translating gives CASSLTFRGTQYF.